This T cell receptor beta chain is drawn from a study of blood T cell repertoires in COVID-19. About the study: From T cells, B-cell-depleted T cells, or PBMCs came the material, which was cDNA or gDNA.

V lost 4 bases, J lost 8 bases, and 15 bases stayed unmatched. The CDR3 has 17 residues. The V gene's germline CDR1 is LNHDA and CDR2 SQIVND (reference sequence). Libraries were prepared by immunoSEQ multiplex PCR; TCRdb keeps only in-frame clonotypes and omits some of them. This sample has 150,000 to 200,000 clones, with about 90% found just once. This TCR came from a man aged 50-60 years with acute or convalescent COVID-19. Sequencing input: peripheral blood. The rearrangement links TRBV19 to TRBJ1-4; TRBD1 matches at 8 bases. The CDR3 DNA sequence: TGTGCCAGTAGTAGACGGGGGACAGGAAACCTTCGAGAAAAACTGTTTTTT. Encoded protein: CASSRRGTGNLREKLFF. The full variable domain, with the rest looked up from reference TRBV19 and TRBJ1-4, is DGGITQSPKYLFRKEGQNVTLSCEQNLNHDAMYWYRQDPGQGLRLIYYSQIVNDFQKGDIAEGYSVSREKKESFPLTVTSAQKNPTAFYLCASSRRGTGNLREKLFFGSGTQLSVL.